Presented here are 30 T cell receptor beta chains from one specimen sequenced in a study of blood T cell repertoires in COVID-19. TCRdb's copy holds only in-frame clones and misses some; the assay was immunoSEQ multiplex PCR. The sample records roughly 60,000 clones, 78% being singletons. The sample was peripheral blood. The receptors were gathered from a human donor in a cohort sampled during active COVID-19.

The chain uses TRBV14 and TRBJ1-1; the D gene is possibly TRBD1 (5 bases). The CDR3 is made up of 16 amino acids. Germline assignment: CDR1 SGHDN and CDR2 FVKESK. V was shortened by 0 bases and J by 9 bases, with 20 bases between the two germline ends. The CDR3 region is CASSQEILAAPGKAFF. The CDR3 nucleotides read TGTGCCAGCAGCCAAGAAATTCTGGCGGCCCCAGGGAAAGCTTTCTTT.

A few counts support this clone. The rearrangement links TRBV27 to TRBJ1-5; 7 bases agree with TRBD1. Germline V gene lookup returns CDR1 MNHEY and CDR2 SMNVEV (reference sequence). J lost 0 bases, V lost 6 bases, and 5 bases had no gene match. The CDR3 is 15 residues long. The CDR3, as DNA: TGTGCCAGCAGAAGACAGGGAAATAGCAATCAGCCCCAGCATTTT. Protein: CASRRQGNSNQPQHF.

This chain connects TRBV7-3 to TRBJ1-1, with TRBD1 matching 8 bases. Germline V gives CDR1 SGHTA, CDR2 FQGTGA. Trimming took 5 bases from V and 7 from J; bases not matched to a gene: 12. The CDR3 length is 15 residues. The CDR3 is CASSQTGAGRGEAFF. The CDR3 coding sequence is TGTGCCAGCAGCCAGACAGGGGCGGGAAGGGGTGAAGCTTTCTTT.

This clone was detected only a few times. The V gene is TRBV7-2, the J gene TRBJ1-5; no definite D call. From germline, CDR1 is SGHTA and CDR2 FQGNSA. There are 13 residues in the CDR3. With 1 base removed from V and 9 bases from J, the gap between germline ends came to 10 bases. CDR3 DNA: TGTGCCAGCAGCTTAGTCGCGGAACGGCCCCAGCATTTT. Its translation is CASSLVAERPQHF.

This rearrangement joins TRBV5-4 to TRBJ1-1; 7 bases map to TRBD1. The CDR3 sequence is 13 residues long. Trimming removed 4 bases from V and 10 bases from J; junction bases left unmatched: 10. Germline assignment: CDR1 SGHNT and CDR2 YYREEE (reference sequence). CDR3 loop: CASSRTGVDSAFF. The CDR3 DNA reads as TGTGCCAGCAGCCGAACAGGGGTTGATTCAGCTTTCTTT.

This chain uses TRBV5-1 with TRBJ2-1, with D unresolved. The CDR3 length is 14 residues. The germline gives CDR1 SGHRS, CDR2 YFSETQ. V was clipped by 5 bases and J by 0 bases, with 9 bases between them. CDR3 sequence reads: CASSISSSYNEQFF. CDR3 coding DNA: TGCGCCAGCAGTATAAGTAGCTCCTACAATGAGCAGTTCTTC. The complete variable domain, with remaining parts taken from reference TRBV5-1 and TRBJ2-1, reads KAGVTQTPRYLIKTRGQQVTLSCSPISGHRSVSWYQQTPGQGLQFLFEYFSETQRNKGNFPGRFSGRQFSNSRSEMNVSTLELGDSALYLCASSISSSYNEQFFGPGTRLTVL.

This chain joins TRBV18 and TRBJ1-1, with TRBD1 identical over 8 bases. V was pared by 2 bases and J by 1 base, with 9 bases of the junction left unmatched. The CDR3 is 17 amino acids. Germline lookup yields CDR1 KGHSH and CDR2 LQKENI. In nucleotides, the CDR3 is TGTGCCAGCTCACCAGGGACAGGATTCGGCCGGAACACTGAAGCTTTCTTT. Amino acid sequence: CASSPGTGFGRNTEAFF.

The chain combines TRBV5-1 with TRBJ2-2; TRBD1 matches at 8 bases. The trim removed 4 bases at V and 2 bases at J, leaving 7 bases unmatched. Germline CDR1 reads SGHRS; CDR2 reads YFSETQ. The CDR3 has 16 residues. The chain's CDR3 is CASSPNRGANTGELFF. CDR3 in DNA: TGCGCCAGCAGCCCCAACAGGGGGGCAAACACCGGGGAGCTGTTTTTT. Using reference TRBV5-1 and TRBJ2-2 for the parts outside the CDR3, the full variable domain is KAGVTQTPRYLIKTRGQQVTLSCSPISGHRSVSWYQQTPGQGLQFLFEYFSETQRNKGNFPGRFSGRQFSNSRSEMNVSTLELGDSALYLCASSPNRGANTGELFFGEGSRLTVL.

The CDR3, as DNA: TGTGCCAGCAGCTTAATCTGGACACCGTACAATGAGCAGTTCTTC. This codes for CASSLIWTPYNEQFF. This chain connects TRBV7-2 to TRBJ2-1; TRBD1 might be the D (5 bases). CDR1 and CDR2 from the germline V gene are SGHTA and FQGNSA. CDR3 length: 15 amino acids. Trimming shortened V by 2 bases and J by 4 bases, and 12 bases separated the two germline ends.

The genes are TRBV9 and TRBJ2-7, with TRBD2 matching 8 bases. Losses at the gene ends were 7 bases for V and 3 bases for J; bases not matched to a gene: 6. Germline CDR1 reads SGDLS; CDR2 reads YYNGEE. This CDR3 is built from 13 residues. In DNA, the CDR3 is TGTGCCAGCTCCGGGGGGGCTAGCTACGAGCAGTACTTC. Amino acid sequence: CASSGGASYEQYF.

This chain connects TRBV19 to TRBJ1-2, with 8 bases that match TRBD1. The CDR3 consists of 16 residues. From germline, CDR1 is LNHDA and CDR2 SQIVND (reference sequence). V lost 6 bases, J lost 5 bases, and 14 bases stayed unmatched. This CDR3 reads CASSRTGLTPGYGYTF. As DNA, the CDR3 is TGTGCCAGTAGCCGGACAGGGTTAACCCCAGGGTATGGCTACACCTTC.

V usage is TRBV2 and J usage is TRBJ2-1; tentatively, D is TRBD2 (5 bases). Trimming stripped 5 bases from V and 10 bases from J, with 15 bases between. Germline CDR1 reads SNHLY; CDR2 reads FYNNEI. The CDR3 spans 13 residues. CDR3 DNA: TGTGCCAGCAGTCCACTAGGTTTAGGCGAGCAGTTCTTC. Amino acid sequence: CASSPLGLGEQFF.

The chain joins TRBV6-5 to TRBJ1-5; 8 positions match TRBD1. J was trimmed by 5 bases and V by 6 bases; bases with no gene match: 9. Germline V gene sequence: CDR1 MNHEY, CDR2 SVGAGI. CDR3 length: 15 residues. CDR3 DNA sequence: TGTGCCAGCAGGAGATTGACAGGGGTAGATCAGCCCCAGCATTTT. Encoded protein: CASRRLTGVDQPQHF.

The rearrangement links TRBV2 to TRBJ1-5; 7 bases fit TRBD1. Trimming at V came to 3 bases and at J to 7 bases, leaving 6 bases not matched to a gene. CDR3 size: 14 residues. The germline gives CDR1 SNHLY, CDR2 FYNNEI. CDR3 protein: CASSEGQNLQPQHF. In nucleotides, the CDR3 is TGTGCCAGCAGTGAGGGACAGAACCTACAGCCCCAGCATTTT.

The V gene is TRBV29-1, the J gene TRBJ1-5; 7 positions agree with TRBD1. Unmatched junction bases numbered 8, after V lost 6 bases and J lost 0 bases. Germline lookup yields CDR1 SQVTM and CDR2 ANQGSEA. The CDR3 consists of 15 residues. CDR3 sequence: CSVRQGLYSNQPQHF. The CDR3 DNA sequence: TGCAGCGTACGACAGGGTCTTTATAGCAATCAGCCCCAGCATTTT.

The gene calls are TRBV29-1 and TRBJ1-2; 7 bases are shared with TRBD1. Germline V gene lookup returns CDR1 SQVTM and CDR2 ANQGSEA. Trimming at V came to 4 bases and at J to 7 bases, leaving 6 bases not matched to a gene. CDR3 size: 12 residues. CDR3 in DNA: TGCAGCGTTGCGAAGGGGGCGGGTGGCTACACCTTC. Amino acids: CSVAKGAGGYTF.

The chain links TRBV5-5 to TRBJ1-1, with 9 bases fitting TRBD1. This CDR3 comprises 15 residues. V dropped 4 bases and J dropped 0; count of bases not matched to a gene: 4. CDR1 and CDR2 from the germline V gene are SGHKS and YYEKEE (reference sequence). The CDR3 loop reads CASSPHRGLNTEAFF. The CDR3 coding sequence is TGTGCCAGCAGCCCCCACAGGGGGCTGAACACTGAAGCTTTCTTT.

V usage is TRBV7-9 and J usage is TRBJ2-4; tentatively, D is TRBD1 (6 bases). From germline, CDR1 is SEHNR and CDR2 FQNEAQ (reference sequence). Between the trimmed V and J ends, which lost 4 bases and 9 bases, there was a span of 13 bases. The CDR3 runs 13 residues. The CDR3 spells CASSSGGGGIQYF. The CDR3 nucleotides are TGTGCCAGCAGCTCTGGGGGCGGAGGCATTCAGTACTTC.

This clone was seen more than once but under ten times. This chain joins TRBV2 and TRBJ2-7, with a possible D match to TRBD1 (5 bases). Germline V CDR1 and CDR2: SNHLY, FYNNEI. V lost 4 bases, J lost 0 bases, and 13 bases lay in between. CDR3 length: 15 residues. The CDR3 region has the DNA TGTGCCAGCAGTGTAATACAGGCGAGCTCCTACGAGCAGTACTTC. As protein: CASSVIQASSYEQYF.

This rearrangement joins TRBV2 to TRBJ2-1; 10 positions match TRBD1. Germline V CDR1 and CDR2: SNHLY, FYNNEI. The CDR3 has 14 residues. V dropped 8 bases and J dropped 5; count of bases not matched to a gene: 6. CDR3 amino acids: CASGVDRGNNEQFF. CDR3 bases: TGTGCCAGCGGCGTGGACAGGGGGAACAATGAGCAGTTCTTC.

The CDR3 reads CASSREGVALREFF. The CDR3 DNA sequence: TGTGCCAGCAGCCGGGAGGGGGTCGCCTTGCGGGAGTTCTTC. The V call is TRBV5-5, the J call TRBJ2-1; 8 positions agree with TRBD2. Unmatched junction bases numbered 14, after V lost 4 bases and J lost 14 bases. This CDR3 is built from 14 residues. Germline values: CDR1 SGHKS, CDR2 YYEKEE (reference sequence).

The V and J genes are TRBV7-3 and TRBJ1-1; D perhaps matches TRBD1 (5 bases). The CDR3 consists of 14 residues. Germline assignment: CDR1 SGHTA and CDR2 FQGTGA. V was shortened by 3 bases and J by 10 bases, with 18 bases between the two germline ends. The CDR3 sequence is CASSLQGGMSRAFF. The CDR3 DNA is TGTGCCAGCAGCTTGCAGGGTGGGATGAGTAGAGCTTTCTTT.

The chain couples TRBV19 to TRBJ2-6; D not resolved. The germline CDR1 and CDR2 sequences are LNHDA and SQIVND (reference sequence). V dropped 6 bases and J dropped 0 bases, with 6 bases sitting between them. The CDR3 consists of 14 residues. CDR3 DNA sequence: TGTGCCAGTAGCCCAGGCTCTGGGGCCAACGTCCTGACTTTC. Translated, it gives CASSPGSGANVLTF.

V is TRBV19 and J is TRBJ2-3; TRBD2 matches 7 bases. The junction had 6 bases not matched to a gene; V was cut back by 5 bases and J by 1 base. Germline assignment: CDR1 LNHDA and CDR2 SQIVND (reference sequence). The CDR3 consists of 15 residues. The DNA for the CDR3 is TGTGCCAGTAGTTCTCAAGCGGGGCGCACAGATACGCAGTATTTT. Its translation is CASSSQAGRTDTQYF. Based on the CDR3 plus reference TRBV19 and TRBJ2-3, the full variable domain is DGGITQSPKYLFRKEGQNVTLSCEQNLNHDAMYWYRQDPGQGLRLIYYSQIVNDFQKGDIAEGYSVSREKKESFPLTVTSAQKNPTAFYLCASSSQAGRTDTQYFGPGTRLTVL.

The genes are TRBV4-3 and TRBJ2-7; D is ambiguous. The V end was cut by 0 bases, the J end by 2 bases, with 5 bases between. There are 13 residues in the CDR3. CDR1 is LGHNA and CDR2 is YSLEER in the germline V gene. CDR3 sequence reads: CASSQDQTYEQYF. Written as DNA, the CDR3 is TGCGCCAGCAGCCAAGATCAAACCTACGAGCAGTACTTC.

The chain recombines TRBV28 with TRBJ2-7; 7 bases line up with TRBD1. V was pared by 6 bases and J by 5 bases, with 10 bases of the junction left unmatched. The germline V gene encodes CDR1 MDHEN and CDR2 SYDVKM. The CDR3 length is 14 residues. The CDR3, as DNA: TGTGCCAGCAGCCGGCAGGGGGTGAGGGACGAGCAGTACTTC. Its protein product is CASSRQGVRDEQYF.

J is TRBJ2-7 and V is TRBV28; tentatively, D is TRBD2 (7 bases). The ends were cut back, 8 bases at V and 2 bases at J, with 13 bases in the middle. The CDR3 length is 13 residues. CDR1 MDHEN and CDR2 SYDVKM come from the germline V gene. The CDR3 is CASVSGTPYEQYF. The CDR3 bases are TGTGCCAGCGTAAGCGGGACACCCTACGAGCAGTACTTC.

This chain connects TRBV7-2 to TRBJ2-3; 9 nucleotides align to TRBD2. Germline loops: CDR1 SGHTA, CDR2 FQGNSA. Germline trimming cut 5 bases from V and 1 base from J; bases unmatched to any gene: 4. The CDR3 covers 15 residues. The CDR3 here is CASSAGGAGTDTQYF. The DNA for the CDR3 is TGTGCCAGCAGCGCGGGAGGGGCGGGCACAGATACGCAGTATTTT.

V is TRBV19 and J is TRBJ1-2; maybe TRBD1 (6 bases). Trimming stripped 3 bases from V and 6 bases from J, with 17 bases between. The germline gives CDR1 LNHDA, CDR2 SQIVND (reference sequence). This CDR3 is built from 15 residues. CDR3 in amino acids: CASSIGGNRENGYTF. CDR3 sequence (DNA): TGTGCCAGTAGTATCGGGGGGAACAGGGAGAATGGCTACACCTTC.

This chain links TRBV18 with TRBJ2-3, with D tentatively TRBD2 (7 bases). V was clipped by 4 bases and J by 4 bases, with 12 bases between them. This CDR3 contains 14 residues. Germline V gene lookup returns CDR1 KGHSH and CDR2 LQKENI. CDR3 sequence reads: CASSHPGGPDTQYF. The DNA for the CDR3 is TGTGCCAGCTCACACCCCGGGGGGCCAGATACGCAGTATTTT.